This entry lists 26 T cell receptor beta chains sequenced from one sample in a study of identical twins. MiXCR, run by TCRdb on the 5' RACE reads, gives a single entry per CDR3 protein. Among around 1.7 million distinct CDR3 sequences listed, under 35% were seen once. Sequenced material: cord blood. The receptors shown here come from a newborn girl in good health.

This rearrangement joins TRBV24-1 to TRBJ2-7, with D possibly called TRBD1 or TRBD2 (5 bases each). V shed 7 bases and J shed 4 bases, with 28 bases lying between them. Germline V gene lookup returns CDR1 KGHDR and CDR2 SFDVKD. CDR3 length: 18 residues. For the CDR3, the DNA is TGTGCCACCAGGTCCCAGGTTTCAGGTGAGGTTGGGGGTTACGAGCAGTACTTC. This sequence encodes CATRSQVSGEVGGYEQYF.

This clonotype turned up a few times. This chain connects TRBV12-3 or TRBV12-4 to TRBJ2-7, with 9 bases lining up with TRBD2. V trimming: 2 bases; J trimming: 5 bases; junction bases outside the gene matches: 7. The CDR3 consists of 15 residues. CDR3: CASSLRGTSSDEQYF. The CDR3 DNA sequence: TGTGCCAGCAGTTTACGGGGGACTAGCTCGGACGAGCAGTACTTC.

The genes are TRBV3-1 and TRBJ2-6, with TRBD1 identical over 12 bases. Looked up from germline, CDR1 is LGHDT and CDR2 is YNNKEL (reference sequence). The CDR3 consists of 19 residues. V lost 4 bases to trimming and J lost 0 bases; unmatched junction nucleotides: 7. CDR3 region: CASSRGQGAVFSGANVLTF. The DNA for the CDR3 is TGTGCCAGCAGCCGGGGACAGGGGGCGGTTTTCTCTGGGGCCAACGTCCTGACTTTC.

This clonotype has more than one count but fewer than ten. V gene TRBV20-1 combines with J gene TRBJ2-1; 10 bases match TRBD2. V dropped 6 bases and J dropped 6; count of bases not matched to a gene: 8. CDR3 size: 14 residues. Per the germline V gene, CDR1 is DFQATT and CDR2 is SNEGSKA (reference sequence). The DNA for the CDR3 is TGCAGTGCCTCCAGGAGCGGGAGGGCCAATGAGCAGTTCTTC. Translation: CSASRSGRANEQFF.

The chain is built from TRBV4-2 and TRBJ2-3; 14 nucleotides agree with TRBD2. The CDR3 sequence is 17 residues long. Trimming at V came to 4 bases and at J to 2 bases, leaving 5 bases not matched to a gene. Germline CDR1 and CDR2: LGHNA and YNFKEQ. For the CDR3, the DNA is TGTGCCAGCAGCCCTTTGGGACTAGCGGGGGACACAGATACGCAGTATTTT. Its translation is CASSPLGLAGDTDTQYF.

The gene calls are TRBV20-1 and TRBJ1-5; D is undetermined. V was pared by 1 base and J by 6 bases, with 13 bases between. CDR1 and CDR2 from the germline V gene are DFQATT and SNEGSKA (reference sequence). This CDR3 has 14 amino acids. This chain's CDR3 is CSARVPGEGQPQHF. The CDR3 DNA reads TGCAGTGCTAGAGTACCTGGGGAGGGTCAGCCCCAGCATTTT.

This chain links TRBV21-1 with TRBJ1-4; TRBD1 reflects the table's D call only, with no check against the DNA. TRBV21-1 is described as a pseudogene. CDR3 length: 15 residues. The CDR3 is CASGTGGGIGEKLFF. CDR3 bases: TGTGCCAGCGGTACAGGGGGCGGGATTGGCGAAAAACTGTTTTTT.

The table lists this clonotype with a few counts. V is TRBV27 and J is TRBJ1-1; D call uncertain. CDR3 length: 14 residues. The V and J ends lost 5 bases and 6 bases respectively, with 16 bases between them. Looked up from germline, CDR1 is MNHEY and CDR2 is SMNVEV (reference sequence). CDR3 loop: CASSPDTHISEAFF. As DNA, the CDR3 is TGTGCCAGCAGTCCCGATACCCACATCTCTGAAGCTTTCTTT.

This clonotype has just a few counts. CDR3 coding DNA: TGTGCCAGCGCTCGAGGTAGCGGAACACCACAATTCAATGAGCAGTTCTTC. This codes for CASARGSGTPQFNEQFF. The chain links TRBV6-6 to TRBJ2-1, with D possibly TRBD2 on 6 matching bases. V was clipped by 8 bases and J by 6 bases, with 26 bases between them. The CDR3 has 17 residues. CDR1 MNHNY and CDR2 SVGAGI come from the germline V gene (reference sequence).

This clonotype has a handful of counts. J is TRBJ1-2 and V is TRBV16, with 12 positions matching TRBD1. From germline, CDR1 is KGHSY and CDR2 FQNENV. The CDR3 contains 15 residues. Trimming removed 0 bases from V and 6 bases from J; junction bases left unmatched: 2. The CDR3 region is CASSQSGDRGHGYTF. CDR3 nucleotides: TGTGCCAGCAGCCAATCGGGGGACAGGGGGCATGGCTACACCTTC.

V usage is TRBV12-3 or TRBV12-4 and J usage is TRBJ2-1; D unresolved. TRBJ2-7 explains the end of the DNA better; the J call may be wrong. The CDR3 sequence is 13 residues long. The CDR3 reads CASSFSPYNEQYF. The CDR3 DNA is TGTGCCAGCAGTTTTTCGCCCTACAATGAGCAGTACTTC.

Note on this clonotype: Germline is not matched at one junction end, which may reflect a read error. V and J are TRBV6-1 and TRBJ1-5; no definite D call. In germline, CDR1 is MNHNS, CDR2 SASEGT. This CDR3 is built from 11 residues. The DNA for the CDR3 is TGTGCCAGCAGAGGGAATCGGCCCCAGCATTTT. This encodes CASRGNRPQHF.

The CDR3 bases are TGCAGTGCTAGTAGCGGGGAGGAAGAGACCCAGTACTTC. Translated: CSASSGEEETQYF. This chain links TRBV20-1 with TRBJ2-5; 8 positions match TRBD2. Germline loops: CDR1 DFQATT, CDR2 SNEGSKA (reference sequence). The CDR3 runs to 13 residues. V shed 3 bases and J 3 bases; nucleotides not matched to a gene: 3.

The chain couples TRBV4-1 to TRBJ2-1; 7 nucleotides line up with TRBD2. The end of the DNA aligns better with TRBJ2-7, so the J call may be wrong. The germline gives CDR1 MGHRA, CDR2 YSYEKL. The CDR3 consists of 14 residues. The CDR3 sequence: CASSQPLALNEQYF. In DNA form, the CDR3 reads TGCGCCAGCAGCCAACCACTAGCGTTGAATGAGCAGTACTTC.

The genes are TRBV3-1 and TRBJ2-3; TRBD2 matches at 9 bases. Trimming cost V 0 bases and J 1 base; bases outside gene matches: 8. Per germline, CDR1 LGHDT and CDR2 YNNKEL (reference sequence). The CDR3 has 18 residues. CDR3 region: CASSQDSQLAGRTDTQYF. CDR3 nucleotides: TGTGCCAGCAGCCAAGATTCCCAGCTAGCGGGACGCACAGATACGCAGTATTTT.

To note about this clonotype: A much larger clone sits a single nucleotide away, making a read error possible. The chain combines TRBV3-1 with TRBJ2-3, with D unresolved. The CDR3 is 14 amino acids. V was shortened by 1 base and J by 1 base, with 6 bases between the two germline ends. Germline V gives CDR1 LGHDT, CDR2 YNNKEL (reference sequence). The CDR3 region is CASSQAVGTDTQYF. In DNA form, the CDR3 reads TGTGCCAGCAGCCAAGCGGTGGGCACAGATACGCAGTATTTT.

This clonotype was counted between two and nine times. V and J are TRBV7-6 and TRBJ1-6, with D perhaps matching TRBD1 (5 bases). CDR1 SGHVS and CDR2 FNYEAQ come from the germline V gene. The CDR3 runs to 13 residues. V was trimmed by 6 bases and J by 8 bases, leaving 11 bases between them. Written as DNA, the CDR3 is TGTGCCAGCAGGCAGGGATTTGATTCACCCCTCCACTTT. It yields the protein CASRQGFDSPLHF.

V and J are TRBV6-6 and TRBJ2-5, with D unresolved. V was pared by 0 bases and J by 2 bases, with 10 bases between. The CDR3 contains 15 residues. Germline V CDR1 and CDR2: MNHNY, SVGAGI (reference sequence). As DNA, the CDR3 is TGTGCCAGCAGTTACTCATACGACTTACAAGAGACCCAGTACTTC. This gives the protein CASSYSYDLQETQYF.

This sequence joins TRBV10-3 and TRBJ2-7, with 7 bases identical to TRBD2. Germline trimming cut 3 bases from V and 1 base from J; bases unmatched to any gene: 12. The CDR3 has 17 amino acids. Germline-derived CDR1 and CDR2 are ENHRY and SYGVKD. CDR3 sequence (DNA): TGTGCCATCAGTGAAGATAGAAGGGCTAGCGGTTCCTACGAGCAGTACTTC. It specifies CAISEDRRASGSYEQYF.

This clonotype showed up just a few times. This rearrangement joins TRBV25-1 to TRBJ1-2; D is possibly TRBD1 (5 bases). The CDR3 is made up of 14 amino acids. The germline V gene encodes CDR1 MGHDK and CDR2 SYGVNS. The V and J ends lost 3 bases and 0 bases respectively, with 8 bases between them. CDR3 DNA sequence: TGTGCCAGCAGTGACGGGGCGGCTAACTATGGCTACACCTTC. Encoded protein: CASSDGAANYGYTF.

V usage is TRBV6-1 and J usage is TRBJ2-5; 7 bases map to TRBD1. The DNA end favors TRBJ2-7, so the J call may be wrong. From germline, CDR1 is MNHNS and CDR2 SASEGT. CDR3 size: 14 residues. The CDR3 nucleotides read TGTGCCAGCACCCAGACAGGGACCCTATACGAGCAGTACTTC. Its protein product is CASTQTGTLYEQYF.

As for this clonotype: At one of its ends the junction is not consistent with the germline gene, which may arise from a read error. The V and J genes are TRBV27 and TRBJ2-1; D possibly corresponds to TRBD2 (6 bases). Germline V gene data show CDR1 as MNHEY and CDR2 as SMNVEV (reference sequence). This CDR3 has 17 residues. This CDR3 reads CASSLSFGGGPYNEQFF. As DNA, the CDR3 is TGCGCCAGCAGTTTGTCTTTCGGGGGAGGACCTTACAATGAGCAGTTCTTC.

This clonotype was observed at least ten times. A junction boundary mismatches the germline segment, possibly from a read error. The chain combines TRBV5-1 with TRBJ1-2, with D possibly TRBD1 on 6 matching bases. From germline, CDR1 is SGHRS and CDR2 YFSETQ. The CDR3 consists of 12 residues. The CDR3 sequence: CASSSTGNGYTF. The DNA for the CDR3 is TGTGCCAGCAGCTCTACAGGGAATGGCTACACCTTC.

This clonotype was counted a few times. V gene TRBV12-3 or TRBV12-4 combines with J gene TRBJ1-5; 7 bases line up with TRBD1. This CDR3 is built from 16 residues. Trimming cost V 7 bases and J 0 bases; bases outside gene matches: 9. As DNA, the CDR3 is TGTGCCAGCACCTCGGCCAGGGGGTATAGCAATCAGCCCCAGCATTTT. Translation: CASTSARGYSNQPQHF.

This clonotype was found a few times. The V call is TRBV7-2, the J call TRBJ2-5; 10 bases line up with TRBD2. Germline trimming cut 3 bases from V and 11 bases from J; bases unmatched to any gene: 12. The germline V gene encodes CDR1 SGHTA and CDR2 FQGNSA. The CDR3 covers 15 residues. The CDR3 protein is CASSFLLAGHNEQYF. The CDR3 DNA reads TGTGCCAGCAGCTTTCTACTAGCGGGGCACAATGAGCAGTACTTC.

This clonotype was found a few times. The V and J genes are TRBV5-1 and TRBJ1-1; D not resolved. Trimming cost V 1 base and J 6 bases, with 13 bases left between them. Germline V gene data show CDR1 as SGHRS and CDR2 as YFSETQ. There are 14 residues in the CDR3. As DNA, the CDR3 is TGCGCCAGCAGCTTGTGGCAGCTAGGTGCTGAAGCTTTCTTT. It translates to CASSLWQLGAEAFF.